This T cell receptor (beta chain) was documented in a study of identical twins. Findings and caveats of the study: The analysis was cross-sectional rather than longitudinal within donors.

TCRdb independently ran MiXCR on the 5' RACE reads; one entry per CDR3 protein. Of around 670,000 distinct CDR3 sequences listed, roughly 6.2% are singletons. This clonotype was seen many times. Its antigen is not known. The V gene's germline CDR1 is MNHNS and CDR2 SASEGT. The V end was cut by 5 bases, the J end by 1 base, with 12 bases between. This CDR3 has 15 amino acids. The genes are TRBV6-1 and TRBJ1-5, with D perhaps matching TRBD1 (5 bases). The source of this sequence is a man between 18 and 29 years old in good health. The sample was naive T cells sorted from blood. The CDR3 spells CASSRDGQSNQPQHF. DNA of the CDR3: TGTGCCAGCAGTCGGGACGGCCAGAGCAATCAGCCCCAGCATTTT.